The 28 T cell receptor beta chains in this list originate from one sample, sequenced in a study of vaccination and CD4 T cells after COVID-19. The Oncomine TCR Beta short-read assay was what sequenced the DNA obtained from cultured CD4+ T cells. One entry per CDR3 protein, called by TCRdb with MiXCR from the PCR reads. This table has tens of thousands of distinct CDR3 sequences, 46% appearing once. For these TCRs, the target antigens are not known. Indicated time point: late sampling 161 to 241 days after vaccination in a few convalescent patients. Treatment in this sample: approximately nine-day PBMC culture with coronavirus spike peptide pools or control peptides (ViraFEST assay). The input for sequencing was CD4+ T cells from blood, cultured in vitro, taken about 7 months after SARS-CoV-2 vaccination. The receptors derive from a human donor who had recovered from COVID-19.

The V gene is TRBV7-6, the J gene TRBJ2-5; TRBD2 matches at 7 bases. Germline V CDR1 and CDR2: SGHVS, FNYEAQ. This CDR3 contains 13 residues. Germline trimming cut 3 bases from V and 4 bases from J; bases unmatched to any gene: 2. CDR3 DNA: TGTGCCAGCAGCTTCAGGGAGGGAGAGACCCAGTACTTC. Its translation: CASSFREGETQYF.

The chain is built from TRBV27 and TRBJ2-1; maybe TRBD2 (6 bases). CDR3 length: 15 amino acids. Trimming took 6 bases from V and 0 from J, leaving 12 bases between them. Germline V gene data show CDR1 as MNHEY and CDR2 as SMNVEV (reference sequence). The CDR3, as DNA: TGTGCCAGCAGGATAGCGGCGGACTCCTACAATGAGCAGTTCTTC. This encodes CASRIAADSYNEQFF.

The V and J genes are TRBV6-1 and TRBJ2-5; 7 positions match TRBD2. CDR1 MNHNS and CDR2 SASEGT come from the germline V gene. This CDR3 is 14 amino acids long. Trimming took 5 bases from V and 7 from J; bases not matched to a gene: 10. The CDR3 DNA is TGTGCCAGCAGTCCAGACCCCGGGGAGGGGACCCAGTACTTC. Its protein product is CASSPDPGEGTQYF.

The chain is built from TRBV6-2 or TRBV6-3 and TRBJ1-5; D remains ambiguous. CDR3 length: 12 residues. Germline CDR1 reads MNHEY; CDR2 reads SVGEGT. The V gene lost 5 bases and the J gene lost 9 bases, with 11 bases spanning the gap. In DNA, the CDR3 is TGTGCCAGCAGTCAACGGGTACGGCCCCAGCATTTT. This encodes CASSQRVRPQHF.

The gene calls are TRBV4-2 and TRBJ2-7; TRBD1 might be the D (6 bases). Germline loops: CDR1 LGHNA, CDR2 YNFKEQ. V was pared by 0 bases and J by 6 bases, with 18 bases between. This CDR3 is 16 amino acids long. CDR3 in amino acids: CASSQEPTGSFREQYF. In DNA form, the CDR3 reads TGTGCCAGCAGCCAAGAACCCACAGGGTCCTTTCGCGAGCAGTACTTC.

There are a few counts of this clonotype. The chain links TRBV20-1 to TRBJ1-2, with D unresolved. The CDR3 consists of 14 residues. Germline V gene data show CDR1 as DFQATT and CDR2 as SNEGSKA (reference sequence). The CDR3 loop reads CSPQRVDVIYGYTF. CDR3 in DNA: TGCAGCCCACAAAGGGTAGATGTTATCTATGGCTACACCTTC.

The chain carries TRBV20-1 and TRBJ2-3; TRBD2 aligns across 16 bases. J was trimmed by 5 bases and V by 6 bases; bases with no gene match: 8. Germline CDR1 reads DFQATT; CDR2 reads SNEGSKA (reference sequence). CDR3 length: 16 residues. The CDR3: CSASGLAGGYVDTQYF. The CDR3 bases are TGCAGTGCGTCGGGACTAGCGGGGGGGTATGTAGATACGCAGTATTTT.

This clonotype has just a few counts. V gene TRBV10-3 combines with J gene TRBJ1-1, with no clear D. CDR1 is ENHRY and CDR2 is SYGVKD in the germline V gene. Trimming pared 3 bases from V and 1 base from J, leaving 6 bases between. This CDR3 is 13 amino acids long. In nucleotides, the CDR3 is TGTGCCATCAGTGACACTCAGAACACTGAAGCTTTCTTT. Amino acids: CAISDTQNTEAFF.

The chain carries TRBV6-1 and TRBJ1-6, with D perhaps matching TRBD1 (6 bases). This CDR3 has 16 amino acids. Between the trimmed V and J ends, which lost 1 base and 8 bases, there was a span of 15 bases. Germline CDR1 MNHNS, CDR2 SASEGT. The CDR3 sequence: CASSEDFGTSYSPLHF. In DNA, the CDR3 is TGTGCCAGCAGTGAAGACTTCGGGACATCGTATTCACCCCTCCACTTT.

This chain links TRBV7-2 with TRBJ2-3, with TRBD2 matching over 8 bases. V shed 2 bases, J shed 3 bases, and the junction held 4 bases outside the gene matches. Germline CDR1 and CDR2: SGHTA and FQGNSA. CDR3 length: 15 amino acids. CDR3 bases: TGTGCCAGCAGCTTAAGGCGGGGGGAGACAGATACGCAGTATTTT. This sequence encodes CASSLRRGETDTQYF.

This chain joins TRBV6-1 and TRBJ2-7; 8 bases align to TRBD2. The germline V gene has CDR1 MNHNS and CDR2 SASEGT. The junction had 8 bases not matched to a gene; V was cut back by 7 bases and J by 0 bases. There are 15 residues in the CDR3. CDR3 region: CASNSYGGASYEQYF. For the CDR3, the DNA is TGTGCCAGCAACTCTTACGGGGGGGCCTCCTACGAGCAGTACTTC.

This rearrangement joins TRBV20-1 to TRBJ2-2; TRBD1 agrees at 8 bases. From germline, CDR1 is DFQATT and CDR2 SNEGSKA (reference sequence). V lost 5 bases, J lost 5 bases, and 7 bases stayed unmatched. The CDR3 consists of 14 residues. The CDR3 region is CSAPGQASTGELFF. DNA of the CDR3: TGCAGTGCTCCGGGACAGGCATCAACCGGGGAGCTGTTTTTT.

This sequence joins TRBV18 and TRBJ1-2; weak D call: TRBD1 (5 bases). V lost 5 bases and J lost 1, with 8 bases in between. Per the germline V gene, CDR1 is KGHSH and CDR2 is LQKENI. The CDR3 contains 13 residues. In DNA form, the CDR3 reads TGTGCCAGCTCATCGGGGCGTAACTATGGCTACACCTTC. As protein: CASSSGRNYGYTF.

The chain recombines TRBV20-1 with TRBJ1-1; a weak D match, TRBD1 (6 bases). Germline lookup yields CDR1 DFQATT and CDR2 SNEGSKA (reference sequence). Trimming stripped 0 bases from V and 4 bases from J, with 12 bases between. There are 14 residues in the CDR3. The CDR3 sequence: CSARDPGARTEAFF. The CDR3 DNA follows: TGCAGTGCTAGAGATCCGGGGGCGCGCACTGAAGCTTTCTTT.

This clonotype was counted only a few times. The chain combines TRBV27 with TRBJ2-7, with D possibly matching TRBD1 (6 bases). Trimming stripped 5 bases from V and 5 bases from J, with 16 bases between. Germline loops: CDR1 MNHEY, CDR2 SMNVEV (reference sequence). The CDR3 extends over 14 amino acids. This chain's CDR3 is CASSPRYGDNEQYF. The CDR3 DNA reads as TGTGCCAGCAGTCCTCGGTACGGGGACAACGAGCAGTACTTC.

The rearrangement uses TRBV5-4 and TRBJ2-5; D is unclear. Trimming removed 4 bases from V and 4 bases from J, with 8 bases in between. Germline CDR1 SGHNT, CDR2 YYREEE (reference sequence). This CDR3 is 12 amino acids long. The CDR3 sequence: CASSGVLETQYF. DNA of the CDR3: TGTGCCAGCAGCGGGGTCCTAGAGACCCAGTACTTC.

This clonotype showed up just a few times. This chain joins TRBV19 and TRBJ1-6; D unresolved. Deletions cut 7 bases from V and 10 bases from J, with 11 bases between. This CDR3 has 12 amino acids. The germline V gene has CDR1 LNHDA and CDR2 SQIVND (reference sequence). CDR3 region: CASKGRLSPLHF. Here the CDR3 DNA reads TGTGCCAGTAAGGGCAGGTTGTCACCCCTCCACTTT. Drawing the rest from reference TRBV19 and TRBJ1-6, the complete variable domain is DGGITQSPKYLFRKEGQNVTLSCEQNLNHDAMYWYRQDPGQGLRLIYYSQIVNDFQKGDIAEGYSVSREKKESFPLTVTSAQKNPTAFYLCASKGRLSPLHFGNGTRLTVT.

This chain joins TRBV2 and TRBJ2-5, with D unclear. The CDR3 has 13 residues. Deletions cut 5 bases from V and 6 bases from J, with 13 bases between. Germline V CDR1 and CDR2: SNHLY, FYNNEI. For the CDR3, the DNA is TGTGCCAGCAGTTGGGCCACCGGGCAGACCCAGTACTTC. Its translation is CASSWATGQTQYF.

This clonotype has only a few counts. The J gene is TRBJ1-2, the V gene TRBV20-1, with TRBD1 matching 9 bases. Germline values: CDR1 DFQATT, CDR2 SNEGSKA (reference sequence). The CDR3 sequence is 12 residues long. V was pared by 6 bases and J by 6 bases, with 5 bases of the junction left unmatched. In DNA, the CDR3 is TGCAGTGCGGAAGGGACAGGGAATGGCTACACCTTC. Translation gives CSAEGTGNGYTF.

The chain couples TRBV10-3 to TRBJ2-2; D is unresolved. V lost 0 bases, J lost 4 bases, and 3 bases lay in between. The CDR3 length is 13 residues. Germline V lookup: CDR1 ENHRY, CDR2 SYGVKD. CDR3 in DNA: TGTGCCATCAGTGAGTCCCCCACCGGGGAGCTGTTTTTT. Protein: CAISESPTGELFF.

This clonotype showed up just a few times. This chain uses TRBV24-1 with TRBJ1-1; D remains ambiguous. V lost 7 bases, J lost 6 bases, and 11 bases lay in between. This CDR3 has 12 residues. Germline loops: CDR1 KGHDR, CDR2 SFDVKD. In DNA form, the CDR3 reads TGTGCCACCAGGTATAAACAGCCTGAAGCTTTCTTT. Protein product: CATRYKQPEAFF.

This clonotype has at least ten counts. The V and J genes are TRBV7-2 and TRBJ1-5; D is undetermined. Germline loops: CDR1 SGHTA, CDR2 FQGNSA. Trimming took off 1 base at V and 4 bases at J, with 5 bases between the two ends. The CDR3 loop spans 13 amino acids. The CDR3 protein is CASSLGVNQPQHF. As DNA, the CDR3 is TGTGCCAGCAGCTTAGGGGTAAATCAGCCCCAGCATTTT.

V usage is TRBV20-1 and J usage is TRBJ2-5; no clear D. The CDR3 consists of 12 residues. Trimming removed 8 bases at V and 1 base at J, with 11 bases between. Germline CDR1 and CDR2: DFQATT and SNEGSKA (reference sequence). CDR3 in amino acids: CSISSPQETQYF. The CDR3 DNA reads TGCAGTATCAGCTCGCCCCAAGAGACCCAGTACTTC.

The CDR3 reads CSVPLGGAEPDTQYF. CDR3 bases: TGCAGTGTACCCCTGGGGGGGGCAGAGCCAGATACGCAGTATTTT. This chain links TRBV20-1 with TRBJ2-3, with D possibly being TRBD2 (7 bases). V gave up 7 bases and J gave up 4 bases, with 21 bases separating them. Germline V gene data show CDR1 as DFQATT and CDR2 as SNEGSKA (reference sequence). CDR3 length equals 15 residues.

V gene TRBV11-3 combines with J gene TRBJ2-1, with D unresolved. CDR1 and CDR2 from the germline V gene are SGHNT and YENEEA. Trimming took off 5 bases at V and 7 bases at J, with 18 bases between the two ends. CDR3 length equals 15 residues. CDR3 DNA: TGTGCCAGCAGCCCCGGACCCCTGAAGGATAATGAGCAGTTCTTC. It specifies CASSPGPLKDNEQFF. Full variable domain (remainder filled in from reference TRBV11-3 and TRBJ2-1): EAGVVQSPRYKIIEKKQPVAFWCNPISGHNTLYWYLQNLGQGPELLIRYENEEAVDDSQLPKDRFSAERLKGVDSTLKIQPAELGDSAVYLCASSPGPLKDNEQFFGPGTRLTVL.

The V call is TRBV6-2 or TRBV6-3, the J call TRBJ2-5, with 7 positions matching TRBD1. CDR3 size: 14 residues. The J segment lost 2 bases and the V segment lost 1 base, leaving 1 base of the junction unmatched. The germline V gene encodes CDR1 MNHEY and CDR2 SVGEGT. DNA of the CDR3: TGTGCCAGCAGTTACTTGGGACAGCAAGAGACCCAGTACTTC. It specifies CASSYLGQQETQYF.

This clonotype was observed a handful of times. The CDR3 here is CASSLAWRDTQYF. The CDR3 DNA reads as TGTGCCAGCAGCTTAGCCTGGAGGGATACGCAGTATTTT. The chain joins TRBV7-2 to TRBJ2-3, with D possibly being TRBD2 (5 bases). V was cut by 0 bases and J by 6 bases, with 7 bases left in between. The germline V gene has CDR1 SGHTA and CDR2 FQGNSA. CDR3 length equals 13 residues. The full variable domain, with the rest looked up from reference TRBV7-2 and TRBJ2-3, is GAGVSQSPSNKVTEKGKDVELRCDPISGHTALYWYRQSLGQGLEFLIYFQGNSAPDKSGLPSDRFSAERTGGSVSTLTIQRTQQEDSAVYLCASSLAWRDTQYFGPGTRLTVL.

CDR3 sequence: CASSLGTSDGETQYF. The CDR3 region has the DNA TGCGCCAGCAGCTTGGGGACTAGCGACGGGGAGACCCAGTACTTC. This chain joins TRBV5-1 and TRBJ2-5; 9 bases match TRBD2. The CDR3 runs to 15 residues. Trimming cost V 0 bases and J 5 bases; bases outside gene matches: 5. Germline V gene data show CDR1 as SGHRS and CDR2 as YFSETQ.